The TCR beta chain under discussion was sequenced for a study of control samples from healthy donors and cancer patients. The data were produced by immunoSEQ multiplex PCR, yet TCRdb's version contains in-frame clones alone and is incomplete. The table records about 130,000 clones, about 92% of them present only once. This clone was picked up one time. The CDR3 extends over 14 amino acids. Trimming at V came to 8 bases and at J to 2 bases, leaving 3 bases not matched to a gene. Germline V gene lookup returns CDR1 SNHLY and CDR2 FYNNEI. The chain is built from TRBV2 and TRBJ1-6, with TRBD1 identical over 7 bases. This clonotype was obtained from a woman aged 45-65 years in good health. Sequencing was carried out using blood. The CDR3 loop is CASGGQAYNSPLHF. Written as DNA, the CDR3 is TGTGCCAGCGGCGGACAGGCCTATAATTCACCCCTCCACTTT.